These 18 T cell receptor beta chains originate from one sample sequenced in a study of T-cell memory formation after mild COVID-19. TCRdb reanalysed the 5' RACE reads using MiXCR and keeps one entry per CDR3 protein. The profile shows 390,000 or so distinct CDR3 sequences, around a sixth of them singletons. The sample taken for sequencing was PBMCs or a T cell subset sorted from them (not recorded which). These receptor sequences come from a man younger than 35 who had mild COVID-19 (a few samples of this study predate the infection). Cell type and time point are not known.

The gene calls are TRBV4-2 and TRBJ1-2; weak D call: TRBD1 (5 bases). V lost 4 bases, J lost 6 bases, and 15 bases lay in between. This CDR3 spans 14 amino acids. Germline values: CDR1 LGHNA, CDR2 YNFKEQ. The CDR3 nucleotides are TGTGCCAGCAGCCTGTACCAGGGTGAAGATGGCTACACCTTC. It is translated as CASSLYQGEDGYTF.

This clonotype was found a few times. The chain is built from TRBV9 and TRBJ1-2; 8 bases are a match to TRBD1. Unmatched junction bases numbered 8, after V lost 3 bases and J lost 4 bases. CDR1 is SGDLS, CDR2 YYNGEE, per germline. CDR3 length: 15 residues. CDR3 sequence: CASSAGVQGGYGYTF. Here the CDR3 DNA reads TGTGCCAGCAGCGCTGGGGTACAGGGGGGCTATGGCTACACCTTC.

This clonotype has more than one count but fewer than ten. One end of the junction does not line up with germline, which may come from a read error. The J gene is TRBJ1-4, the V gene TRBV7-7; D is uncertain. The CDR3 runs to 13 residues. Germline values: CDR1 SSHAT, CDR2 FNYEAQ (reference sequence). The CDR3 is CASSFATNEKLFF. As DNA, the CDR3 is TGTGCTAGCAGCTTTGCAACTAATGAAAAACTGTTTTTT.

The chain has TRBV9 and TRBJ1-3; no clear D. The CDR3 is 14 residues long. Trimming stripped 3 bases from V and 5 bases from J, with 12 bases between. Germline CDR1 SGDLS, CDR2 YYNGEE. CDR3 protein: CASSAEGWRNTIYF. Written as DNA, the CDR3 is TGTGCCAGCAGCGCCGAGGGATGGAGAAACACCATATATTTT.

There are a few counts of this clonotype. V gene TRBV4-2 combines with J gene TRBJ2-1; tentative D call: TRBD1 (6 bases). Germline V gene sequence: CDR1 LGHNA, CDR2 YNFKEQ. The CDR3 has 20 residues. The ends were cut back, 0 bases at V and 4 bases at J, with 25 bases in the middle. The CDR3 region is CASSQDIRGARGQSYNEQFF. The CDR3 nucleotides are TGTGCCAGCAGCCAAGATATCAGGGGAGCCCGCGGACAGTCATACAATGAGCAGTTCTTC.

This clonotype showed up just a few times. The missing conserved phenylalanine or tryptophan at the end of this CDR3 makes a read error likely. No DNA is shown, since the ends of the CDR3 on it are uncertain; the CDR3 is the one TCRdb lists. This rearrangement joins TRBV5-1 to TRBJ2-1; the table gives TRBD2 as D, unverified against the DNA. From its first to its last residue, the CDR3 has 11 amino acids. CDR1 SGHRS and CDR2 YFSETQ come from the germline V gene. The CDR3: CASSLWTSVPR.

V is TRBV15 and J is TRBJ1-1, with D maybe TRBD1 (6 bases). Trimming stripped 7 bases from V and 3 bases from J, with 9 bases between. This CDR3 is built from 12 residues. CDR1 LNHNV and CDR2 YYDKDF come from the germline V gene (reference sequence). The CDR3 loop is CATTGDDTEAFF. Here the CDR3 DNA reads TGTGCCACCACAGGGGATGACACTGAAGCTTTCTTT.

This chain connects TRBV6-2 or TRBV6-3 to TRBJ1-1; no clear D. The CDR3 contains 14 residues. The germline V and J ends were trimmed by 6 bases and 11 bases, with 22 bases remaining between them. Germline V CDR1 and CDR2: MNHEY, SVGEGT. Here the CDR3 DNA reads TGTGCCAGCAGAACACCGGACGGCTTGACGAATGCTTTCTTT. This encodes CASRTPDGLTNAFF.

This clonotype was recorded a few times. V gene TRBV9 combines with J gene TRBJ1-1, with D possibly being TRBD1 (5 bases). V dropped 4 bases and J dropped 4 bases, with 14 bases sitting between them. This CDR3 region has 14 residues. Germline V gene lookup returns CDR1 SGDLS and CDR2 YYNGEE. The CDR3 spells CASSTRDLSTEAFF. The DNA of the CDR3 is TGTGCCAGCAGCACCCGGGACCTTTCCACTGAAGCTTTCTTT.

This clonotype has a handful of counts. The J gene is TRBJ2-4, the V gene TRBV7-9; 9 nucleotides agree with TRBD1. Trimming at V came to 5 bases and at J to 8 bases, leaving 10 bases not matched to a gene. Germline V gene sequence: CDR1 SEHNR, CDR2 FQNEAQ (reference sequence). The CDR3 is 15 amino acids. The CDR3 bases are TGTGCCAGCAGCCCTCCGACGTGGGACAGGGACATTCAGTACTTC. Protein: CASSPPTWDRDIQYF.

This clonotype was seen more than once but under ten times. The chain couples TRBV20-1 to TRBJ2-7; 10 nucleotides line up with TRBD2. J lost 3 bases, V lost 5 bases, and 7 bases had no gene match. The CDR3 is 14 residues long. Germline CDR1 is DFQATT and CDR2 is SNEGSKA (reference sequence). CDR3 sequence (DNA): TGCAGTGCTCTCTCTAGCGGGGGTTTCTACGAGCAGTACTTC. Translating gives CSALSSGGFYEQYF.

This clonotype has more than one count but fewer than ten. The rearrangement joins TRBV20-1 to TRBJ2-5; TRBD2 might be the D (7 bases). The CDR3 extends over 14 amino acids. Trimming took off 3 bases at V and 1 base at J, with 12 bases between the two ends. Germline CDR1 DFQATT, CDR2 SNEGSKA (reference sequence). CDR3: CSARRGGAQETQYF. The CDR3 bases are TGCAGTGCTAGGAGGGGGGGGGCCCAAGAGACCCAGTACTTC.

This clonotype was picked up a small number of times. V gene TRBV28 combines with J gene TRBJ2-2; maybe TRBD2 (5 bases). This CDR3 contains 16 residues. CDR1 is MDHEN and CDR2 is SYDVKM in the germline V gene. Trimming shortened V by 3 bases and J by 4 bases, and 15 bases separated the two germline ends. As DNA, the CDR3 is TGTGCCAGCAGTTTGATCCCGGGGTCGGGCACCGGGGAGCTGTTTTTT. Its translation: CASSLIPGSGTGELFF.

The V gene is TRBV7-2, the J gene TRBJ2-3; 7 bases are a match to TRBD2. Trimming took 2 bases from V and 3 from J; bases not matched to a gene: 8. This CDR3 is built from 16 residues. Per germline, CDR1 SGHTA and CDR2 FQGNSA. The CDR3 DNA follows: TGTGCCAGCAGCTTAAGTATCGGGGGAGGGACAGATACGCAGTATTTT. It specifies CASSLSIGGGTDTQYF.

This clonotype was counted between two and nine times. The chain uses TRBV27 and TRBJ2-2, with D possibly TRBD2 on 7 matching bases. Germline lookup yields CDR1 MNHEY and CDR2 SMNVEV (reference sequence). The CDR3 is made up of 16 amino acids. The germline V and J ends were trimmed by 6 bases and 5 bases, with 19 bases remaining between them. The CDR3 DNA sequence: TGTGCCAGCAGCACCCAGGCGGGGGCGTATACCGGGGAGCTGTTTTTT. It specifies CASSTQAGAYTGELFF.

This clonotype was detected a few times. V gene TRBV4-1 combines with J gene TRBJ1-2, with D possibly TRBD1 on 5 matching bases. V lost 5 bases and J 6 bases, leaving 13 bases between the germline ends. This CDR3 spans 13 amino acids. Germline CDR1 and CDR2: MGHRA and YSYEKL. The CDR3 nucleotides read TGCGCCAGCAGCACAGGACACTCCCATGGCTACACCTTC. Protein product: CASSTGHSHGYTF.

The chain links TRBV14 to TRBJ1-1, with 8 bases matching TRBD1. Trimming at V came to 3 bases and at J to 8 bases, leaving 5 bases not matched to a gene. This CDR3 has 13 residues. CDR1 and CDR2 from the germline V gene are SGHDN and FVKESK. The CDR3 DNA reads TGTGCCAGCAGCCAGTCCCAGGGGGCGGAAGCTTTCTTT. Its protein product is CASSQSQGAEAFF.

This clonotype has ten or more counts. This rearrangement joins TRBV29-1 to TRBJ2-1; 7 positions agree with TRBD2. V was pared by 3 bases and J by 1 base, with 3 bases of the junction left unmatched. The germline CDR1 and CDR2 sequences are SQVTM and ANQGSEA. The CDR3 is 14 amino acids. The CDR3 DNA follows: TGCAGCGTTGACCGTAGCGGGTCCTACAATGAGCAGTTCTTC. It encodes CSVDRSGSYNEQFF.